One sample yielded the 8 T cell receptor beta chains listed below, sequenced in a study of cytomegalovirus exposure and HLA in healthy donors. The study ran its PCR with 60 Vbeta and 13 Jbeta primers. Sequencing was performed with immunoSEQ multiplex PCR; in TCRdb, only in-frame clones are kept and a portion is missing. The sample contains roughly 130,000 clones, less than 85% of which appear only once. Sequences were obtained from PBMCs. Source of these receptors: a woman between 40 and 55 years old in good health and CMV-seropositive.

This chain connects TRBV25-1 to TRBJ2-5; 11 bases are a match to TRBD1. Gene TRBJ2-7 matches the end of the DNA better, so the J call may be wrong. The CDR3 totals 16 residues. Germline V gene sequence: CDR1 MGHDK, CDR2 SYGVNS. The CDR3 sequence: CASSPRGQGDPYEQYF. The CDR3 DNA reads as TGTGCCAGCAGTCCAAGGGGACAGGGGGACCCCTACGAGCAGTACTTC.

This clone is a singleton in its sample. The rearrangement uses TRBV7-2 and TRBJ1-1; D gene ambiguous. Deletions cut 2 bases from V and 1 base from J, with 11 bases between. Germline V lookup: CDR1 SGHTA, CDR2 FQGNSA. This CDR3 has 15 residues. The CDR3 region is CASSLQNVWNTEAFF. The CDR3 DNA reads as TGTGCCAGCAGCTTACAGAACGTTTGGAACACTGAAGCTTTCTTT.

J is TRBJ2-7 and V is TRBV9, with TRBD1 matching over 7 bases. Per germline, CDR1 SGDLS and CDR2 YYNGEE. CDR3 length equals 14 residues. Losses at the gene ends were 2 bases for V and 2 bases for J; bases not matched to a gene: 4. The CDR3 reads CASSVGTAAYEQYF. The CDR3 nucleotides are TGTGCCAGCAGCGTCGGGACAGCAGCCTACGAGCAGTACTTC. The full variable domain, in which reference TRBV9 and TRBJ2-7 provide the parts outside the CDR3, is DSGVTQTPKHLITATGQRVTLRCSPRSGDLSVYWYQQSLDQGLQFLIQYYNGEERAKGNILERFSAQQFPDLHSELNLSSLELGDSALYFCASSVGTAAYEQYFGPGTRLTVT.

V usage is TRBV6-5 and J usage is TRBJ1-1; D perhaps matches TRBD1 (6 bases). The CDR3 totals 13 residues. V lost 7 bases, J lost 4 bases, and 13 bases lay in between. Germline V gene sequence: CDR1 MNHEY, CDR2 SVGAGI. CDR3 bases: TGTGCCAGCACCTTACGACAGGCCACTGAAGCTTTCTTT. Its translation: CASTLRQATEAFF.

The CDR3 DNA sequence: TGCAGCGTTAAGGACAGGGGTAACTATGGCTACACCTTC. Amino acid sequence: CSVKDRGNYGYTF. The chain is built from TRBV29-1 and TRBJ1-2, with 9 positions matching TRBD1. This CDR3 has 13 residues. Per germline, CDR1 SQVTM and CDR2 ANQGSEA. Trimming at V came to 5 bases and at J to 1 base, leaving 2 bases not matched to a gene. Supplemented by reference TRBV29-1 and TRBJ1-2, the full variable domain reads SAVISQKPSRDICQRGTSLTIQCQVDSQVTMMFWYRQQPGQSLTLIATANQGSEATYESGFVIDKFPISRPNLTFSTLTVSNMSPEDSSIYLCSVKDRGNYGYTFGSGTRLTVV.

The rearrangement joins TRBV7-9 to TRBJ1-6, with a possible D match to TRBD1 (5 bases). V was shortened by 5 bases and J by 7 bases, with 15 bases between the two germline ends. This CDR3 is 15 amino acids long. Germline V gene sequence: CDR1 SEHNR, CDR2 FQNEAQ (reference sequence). CDR3 amino acids: CASSPPAGGNSPLHF. In DNA form, the CDR3 reads TGTGCCAGCAGCCCCCCGGCGGGGGGGAATTCACCCCTCCACTTT.

The rearrangement uses TRBV15 and TRBJ1-2; D is undetermined. V shed 5 bases and J shed 5 bases, with 15 bases lying between them. The CDR3 is 14 amino acids. Germline V gene sequence: CDR1 LNHNV, CDR2 YYDKDF (reference sequence). CDR3 nucleotides: TGTGCCACCAGCCCCCCGCGGTTACCGTATGGCTACACCTTC. Its translation is CATSPPRLPYGYTF.

V and J are TRBV6-5 and TRBJ1-1, with D unresolved. The CDR3 is 11 amino acids. V was trimmed by 6 bases and J by 4 bases, leaving 6 bases between them. Germline V gene lookup returns CDR1 MNHEY and CDR2 SVGAGI. The CDR3 bases are TGTGCCAGCAGCATTAGCACTGAAGCTTTCTTT. Protein product: CASSISTEAFF.